A single sample gave rise to the 13 T cell receptor beta chains below, sequenced in a study of blood T cells in healthy people across ages. A second PCR, run for roughly 7 to 11 cycles, used a sample-barcoded 5' primer plus a J-beta primer mix. TCRdb ran MiXCR on the 5' RACE reads and lists one entry per CDR3 protein. The table has 1.5 million to 2 million distinct CDR3 sequences, about 35% seen once. Sequencing input: blood. These receptors originate from a woman in her twenties or thirties in good health.

As for this clonotype: An end of the junction differs from the germline gene, which may be a read error. The genes are TRBV18 and TRBJ2-1, with a possible D match to TRBD1 (5 bases). The V gene's germline CDR1 is KGHSH and CDR2 LQKENI. This CDR3 contains 15 residues. The chain's CDR3 is CASSAGRLTYNERFF. In DNA form, the CDR3 reads TGTGCCAGCTCAGCAGGGCGTTTAACCTACAATGAGCGGTTCTTC.

This clonotype was seen more than once but under ten times. The V call is TRBV27, the J call TRBJ2-7; 14 nucleotides align to TRBD2. J lost 1 base, V lost 4 bases, and 0 bases had no gene match. Germline V CDR1 and CDR2: MNHEY, SMNVEV (reference sequence). The CDR3 is 15 amino acids. The CDR3 loop is CASSWTSGGSYEQYF. The CDR3 DNA reads TGTGCCAGCAGTTGGACTAGCGGGGGGTCCTACGAGCAGTACTTC.

There are a few counts of this clonotype. Being one base from a much bigger clone, this may be a read error. The V gene is TRBV29-1, the J gene TRBJ2-7; 10 nucleotides align to TRBD2. Germline V gives CDR1 SQVTM, CDR2 ANQGSEA. The trim removed 4 bases at V and 0 bases at J, leaving 6 bases unmatched. The CDR3 extends over 15 amino acids. The CDR3 coding sequence is TGCAGCGTTGTAGGACTAGCGGCGTGCTCCTACGAGCAGTACTTC. Translation gives CSVVGLAACSYEQYF.

This clonotype was counted between two and nine times. This chain uses TRBV27 with TRBJ2-7; TRBD1 agrees at 8 bases. Germline CDR1 and CDR2: MNHEY and SMNVEV (reference sequence). Trimming at V came to 10 bases and at J to 4 bases, leaving 15 bases not matched to a gene. The CDR3 is made up of 15 amino acids. The CDR3: CATAKPTGQAYEQYF. In nucleotides, the CDR3 is TGTGCCACCGCCAAACCCACGGGACAGGCTTACGAGCAGTACTTC.

The chain has TRBV15 and TRBJ2-2; no clear D. Germline V gene data show CDR1 as LNHNV and CDR2 as YYDKDF (reference sequence). V lost 1 base, J lost 5 bases, and 5 bases lay in between. The CDR3 has 13 residues. In nucleotides, the CDR3 is TGTGCCACCAGCAGAGGTGCAACCGGGGAGCTGTTTTTT. Protein product: CATSRGATGELFF.

The J gene is TRBJ1-2, the V gene TRBV7-2; no definite D call. Trimming removed 4 bases from V and 3 bases from J, with 12 bases in between. The length of the CDR3 is 14 residues. CDR1 and CDR2 from the germline V gene are SGHTA and FQGNSA. The CDR3 DNA is TGTGCCAGCAGCTCCCCCAGCGGAGACTATGGCTACACCTTC. The encoded protein is CASSSPSGDYGYTF.

The sample holds a few counts of this clonotype. The genes are TRBV7-9 and TRBJ1-1, with TRBD1 as a possible D gene (6 bases). Trimming cost V 5 bases and J 3 bases, with 19 bases left between them. CDR3 length: 16 amino acids. Looked up from germline, CDR1 is SEHNR and CDR2 is FQNEAQ (reference sequence). Here the CDR3 DNA reads TGTGCCAGCAGCCCGACAGGTACTCACAGGGACACTGAAGCTTTCTTT. The encoded protein is CASSPTGTHRDTEAFF.

The gene calls are TRBV12-3 or TRBV12-4 and TRBJ2-7, with 9 bases identical to TRBD1. Trimming took 5 bases from V and 10 from J; bases not matched to a gene: 6. The CDR3 spans 12 residues. Here the CDR3 DNA reads TGTGCCAGCAGTACCTCACAGGGGGCTCAGTACTTC. Amino acid sequence: CASSTSQGAQYF.

The chain is built from TRBV7-6 and TRBJ2-7, with a tentative D call TRBD1 (7 bases). Judging by the DNA end, TRBJ2-5 fits better; the J call may be wrong. Germline CDR1 SGHVS, CDR2 FNYEAQ. The CDR3 runs 16 residues. CDR3 nucleotides: TGTGCCAGCAGCTCAGAGTCGACAGGGAGGATTGAGACCCAGTACTTC. This encodes CASSSESTGRIETQYF.

This clonotype has only a few counts. This chain links TRBV7-9 with TRBJ2-2, with D unclear. From germline, CDR1 is SEHNR and CDR2 FQNEAQ (reference sequence). CDR3 length equals 15 residues. The germline V and J ends were trimmed by 4 bases and 1 base, with 10 bases remaining between them. CDR3 bases: TGTGCCAGCAGCTCCCCCCGGCAGAACACCGGGGAGCTGTTTTTT. Translating it yields CASSSPRQNTGELFF.

This clonotype has a handful of counts. The V gene is TRBV25-1, the J gene TRBJ2-5; D tentatively reads TRBD1 or TRBD2 (5 bases each). CDR1 is MGHDK and CDR2 is SYGVNS in the germline V gene. V lost 0 bases to trimming and J lost 2 bases, with 7 bases between them. The CDR3 is 14 amino acids. The CDR3 nucleotides are TGTGCCAGCAGTGAATATGAGGGGCAAGAGACCCAGTACTTC. It specifies CASSEYEGQETQYF.

This clonotype showed up just a few times. The chain links TRBV11-2 to TRBJ1-2, with 7 bases identical to TRBD1. Germline CDR1 SGHAT, CDR2 FQNNGV. This CDR3 region has 15 residues. With 1 base clipped from V and 6 bases from J, the junction kept 8 bases outside the gene matches. CDR3 residues: CASSLGQGVWNGYTF. The CDR3 DNA is TGTGCCAGCAGCTTAGGGCAGGGGGTTTGGAATGGCTACACCTTC.

The chain is built from TRBV15 and TRBJ2-7, with 8 bases matching TRBD1. CDR1 is LNHNV, CDR2 YYDKDF, per germline (reference sequence). V lost 0 bases and J lost 2; bases outside the gene matches: 3. This CDR3 is built from 15 residues. CDR3 DNA sequence: TGTGCCACCAGCAGAGATCAGGGGGCAGCCTACGAGCAGTACTTC. This encodes CATSRDQGAAYEQYF. The whole variable domain, remainder taken from reference TRBV15 and TRBJ2-7, is DAMVIQNPRYQVTQFGKPVTLSCSQTLNHNVMYWYQQKSSQAPKLLFHYYDKDFNNEADTPDNFQSRRPNTSFCFLDIRSPGLGDTAMYLCATSRDQGAAYEQYFGPGTRLTVT.